This is a list of T cell receptor beta chains from one sample in a study of T cell changes during pregnancy in multiple sclerosis. Method: immunoSEQ multiplex PCR; TCRdb's copy keeps in-frame clones and lacks some. The repertoire has more than 50,000 clones, 80% to 90% of them found once; the top ten carry about 2.3%. Sequenced material: peripheral blood, taken in the first trimester of pregnancy. The receptors were sampled from a female donor with multiple sclerosis, enrolled in a pregnancy study. Each CDR3 is given with its conserved first and last residue. D genes are given only for firm matches. Clone size is stated in some rows and not others, as once, few, many or a class when expanded.

>TRBV30|.|TRBJ1-2|.
CACLGGGGNYGYTF
TGTGCCTGCCTAGGGGGAGGGGGTAACTATGGCTACACCTTC
>TRBV11-3|TRBD1|TRBJ1-1|.
CASSPDRGRDTEAFF
TGTGCCAGCAGCCCTGACAGGGGAAGGGACACTGAAGCTTTCTTT
>TRBV5-1|.|TRBJ2-5|.
CASRSGALQETQYF
TGCGCCAGCAGGTCAGGGGCTTTACAAGAGACCCAGTACTTC
>TRBV18|.|TRBJ2-5|.
CASSPTQGETQYF
TGTGCCAGCTCACCGACCCAGGGGGAGACCCAGTACTTC
>TRBV9|TRBD1|TRBJ1-2|.
CASSGGTGTNYGYTF
TGTGCCAGCAGCGGCGGGACAGGGACTAACTATGGCTACACCTTC
>TRBV5-1|TRBD1|TRBJ1-1|few
CATSQGAETEAFF
TGCGCCACCTCACAGGGGGCGGAAACTGAAGCTTTCTTT
>TRBV27|.|TRBJ1-2|.
CASSLGQGPLYGYTF
TGTGCCAGCAGTTTAGGTCAGGGCCCCCTCTATGGCTACACCTTC
>TRBV2|.|TRBJ2-6|.
CASSVLGGTGANVLTF
TGTGCCAGCAGTGTCCTGGGGGGTACTGGGGCCAACGTCCTGACTTTC
>TRBV6-5|TRBD1|TRBJ1-2|.
CASSYSRAGGAGYTF
TGTGCCAGCAGTTACTCGAGGGCAGGGGGAGCTGGCTACACCTTC
>TRBV30|TRBD1|TRBJ1-2|once
CACYRGREGGYTF
TGTGCCTGCTACAGGGGACGCGAGGGAGGCTACACCTTC
>TRBV5-1|.|TRBJ2-5|.
CASMGSSTGVAETQYF
TGCGCCAGCATGGGATCATCTACGGGGGTAGCAGAGACCCAGTACTTC
>TRBV30|.|TRBJ1-6|.
CAWSVLGTPNSPLHF
TGTGCCTGGAGTGTATTAGGGACACCAAATTCACCCCTCCACTTT
>TRBV19|.|TRBJ1-6|few
CASSTGDSYNSPLHF
TGTGCCAGTAGTACAGGGGACTCCTATAATTCACCCCTCCACTTT
>TRBV25-1|TRBD1|TRBJ1-1|few
CASSEEDRGTEAFF
TGTGCCAGCAGTGAAGAGGACAGGGGCACTGAAGCTTTCTTT
>TRBV5-1|TRBD1|TRBJ2-7|.
CASSLARLSGQIYEQYF
TGCGCCAGCAGCTTGGCTCGATTATCGGGACAGATATACGAGCAGTACTTC
>TRBV7-2|.|TRBJ2-7|.
CASSPDRYEQYF
TGTGCCAGCAGCCCCGACAGGTACGAGCAGTACTTC
>TRBV2|TRBD1|TRBJ2-1|.
CARSGTDNEQFF
TGTGCCAGGAGTGGGACAGACAATGAGCAGTTCTTC
>TRBV7-9|.|TRBJ1-5|many
CASSISQGGSNQPQHF
TGTGCCAGCAGCATATCCCAGGGAGGTAGCAATCAGCCCCAGCATTTT
>TRBV18|TRBD1|TRBJ2-7|.
CASSPGTGGDEQYF
TGTGCCAGCTCACCAGGGACAGGGGGGGACGAGCAGTACTTC
>TRBV6-5|TRBD1|TRBJ1-2|.
CASSYSETGTGLGYTF
TGTGCCAGCAGTTACTCGGAGACCGGGACAGGGTTGGGCTACACCTTC
>TRBV9|.|TRBJ2-3|.
CASSARDGTDTQYF
TGTGCCAGCAGCGCCAGGGATGGCACAGATACGCAGTATTTT
>TRBV30|.|TRBJ2-7|.
CAWSFLGGTPDYEQYF
TGTGCCTGGAGTTTCTTGGGAGGAACCCCGGACTACGAGCAGTACTTC
>TRBV2|.|TRBJ2-3|once
CASRRGSGVDLDTQYF
TGTGCCAGCAGACGGGGTTCAGGGGTAGATTTAGATACGCAGTATTTT
>TRBV5-4|.|TRBJ2-4|.
CASSLGGIQYF
TGTGCCAGCTCCCTCGGCGGCATTCAGTACTTC
>TRBV7-9|.|TRBJ1-2|.
CASSLATVSGYTF
TGTGCCAGCAGCTTAGCCACAGTAAGTGGCTACACCTTC
>TRBV5-1|.|TRBJ1-2|.
CASSPHISGYGYTF
TGCGCCAGCAGCCCTCACATTTCGGGGTATGGCTACACCTTC
>TRBV28|.|TRBJ2-3|.
CASWREARTDTQYF
TGTGCCAGCTGGCGAGAGGCTCGCACAGATACGCAGTATTTT
>TRBV2|TRBD1|TRBJ2-7|.
CASSQSWDRGLYEQYF
TGTGCCAGCAGTCAATCTTGGGACAGGGGGTTGTACGAGCAGTACTTC
>TRBV30|TRBD2|TRBJ2-1|.
CAWSVDSGTYNEQFF
TGTGCCTGGAGTGTAGATAGCGGGACCTACAATGAGCAGTTCTTC
>TRBV9|.|TRBJ1-1|.
CASSVLGGFNTEAFF
TGTGCCAGCAGCGTTCTCGGGGGGTTCAACACTGAAGCTTTCTTT
>TRBV7-2|.|TRBJ1-1|.
CASSFTGIVAEFTEAFF
TGTGCCAGCAGTTTTACAGGGATCGTTGCCGAATTCACTGAAGCTTTCTTT
>TRBV5-1|.|TRBJ2-5|.
CASSLGQYQETQYF
TGCGCCAGCAGCTTGGGACAGTACCAAGAGACCCAGTACTTC
>TRBV5-1|TRBD1|TRBJ2-7|.
CASRRTGAYEQYF
TGCGCCAGCAGAAGGACAGGCGCCTACGAGCAGTACTTC